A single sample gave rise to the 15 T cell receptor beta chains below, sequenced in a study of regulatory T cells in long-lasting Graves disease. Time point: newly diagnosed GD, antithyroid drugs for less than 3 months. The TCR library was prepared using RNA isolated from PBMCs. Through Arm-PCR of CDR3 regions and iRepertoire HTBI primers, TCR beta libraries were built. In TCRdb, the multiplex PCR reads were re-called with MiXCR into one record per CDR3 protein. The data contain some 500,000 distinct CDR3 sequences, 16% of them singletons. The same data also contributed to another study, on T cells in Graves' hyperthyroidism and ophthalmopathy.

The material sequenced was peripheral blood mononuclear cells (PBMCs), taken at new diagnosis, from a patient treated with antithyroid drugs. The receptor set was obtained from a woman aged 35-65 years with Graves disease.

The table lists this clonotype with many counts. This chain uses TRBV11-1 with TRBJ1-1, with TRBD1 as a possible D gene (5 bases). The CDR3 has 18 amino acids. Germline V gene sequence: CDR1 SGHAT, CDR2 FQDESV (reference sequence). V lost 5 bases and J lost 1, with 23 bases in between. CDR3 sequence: CASSLTSRQSTGNTEAFF. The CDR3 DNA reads TGTGCCAGCAGCCTCACTTCTCGACAGTCTACGGGGAACACTGAAGCTTTCTTT.

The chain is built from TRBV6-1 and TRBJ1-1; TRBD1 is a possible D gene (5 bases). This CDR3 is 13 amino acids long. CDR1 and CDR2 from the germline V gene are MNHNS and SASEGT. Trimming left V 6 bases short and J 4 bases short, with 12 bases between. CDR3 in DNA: TGTGCCAGCAGCCCCAACGGGGCCACTGAAGCTTTCTTT. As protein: CASSPNGATEAFF.

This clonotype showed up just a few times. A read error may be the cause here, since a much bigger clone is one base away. The CDR3 region has the DNA TGTGCCAGCAGCTTGGCCGGCGGAGGAGCAGGTACGCAGTATTTT. This gives the protein CASSLAGGGAGTQYF. This chain joins TRBV5-6 and TRBJ2-3, with TRBD2 as a possible D gene (5 bases). The V gene lost 0 bases and the J gene lost 8 bases, with 16 bases spanning the gap. The CDR3 consists of 15 residues. Germline-derived CDR1 and CDR2 are SGHDT and YYEEEE.

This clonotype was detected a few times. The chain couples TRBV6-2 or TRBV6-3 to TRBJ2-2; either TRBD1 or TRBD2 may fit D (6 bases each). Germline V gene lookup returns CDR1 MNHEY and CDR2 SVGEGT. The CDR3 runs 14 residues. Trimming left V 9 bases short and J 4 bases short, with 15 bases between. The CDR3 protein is CASCGTPTTGELFF. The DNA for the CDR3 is TGTGCCAGTTGCGGGACACCGACCACCGGGGAGCTGTTTTTT.

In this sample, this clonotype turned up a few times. CDR3 region: CASSVGVRYGYTF. CDR3 sequence (DNA): TGTGCCAGCAGCGTCGGAGTTAGGTATGGCTACACCTTC. The chain has TRBV9 and TRBJ1-2; unclear D gene. Germline CDR1 SGDLS, CDR2 YYNGEE. The CDR3 has 13 amino acids. Trimming left V 2 bases short and J 5 bases short, with 10 bases between.

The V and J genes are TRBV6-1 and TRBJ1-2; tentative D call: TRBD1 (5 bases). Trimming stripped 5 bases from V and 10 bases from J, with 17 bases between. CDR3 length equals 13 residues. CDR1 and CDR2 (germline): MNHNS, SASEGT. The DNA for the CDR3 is TGTGCCAGCAGTCCCGGGGATCCGGGGGACTACACCTTC. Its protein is CASSPGDPGDYTF.

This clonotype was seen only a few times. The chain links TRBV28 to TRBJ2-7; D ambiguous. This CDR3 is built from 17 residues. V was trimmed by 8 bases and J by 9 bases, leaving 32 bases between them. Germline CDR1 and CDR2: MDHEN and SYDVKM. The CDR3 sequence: CASGYTSSVRVFHGQYF. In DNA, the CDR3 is TGTGCCAGCGGCTACACCTCGTCAGTTAGGGTTTTCCACGGGCAGTACTTC.

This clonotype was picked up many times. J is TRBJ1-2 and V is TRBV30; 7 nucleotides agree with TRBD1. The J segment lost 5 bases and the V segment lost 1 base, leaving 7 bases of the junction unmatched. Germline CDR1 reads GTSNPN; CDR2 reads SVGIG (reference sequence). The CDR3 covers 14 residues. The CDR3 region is CAWSETGSGYGYTF. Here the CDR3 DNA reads TGTGCCTGGAGTGAGACAGGGAGTGGGTATGGCTACACCTTC.

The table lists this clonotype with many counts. The CDR3 region has the DNA TGTGCCAGCAGCCCTTGGCCGAGAGGTTGCGAGCAGTACTTC. This translates into CASSPWPRGCEQYF. J is TRBJ2-7 and V is TRBV6-2 or TRBV6-3; D unresolved. Trimming cost V 6 bases and J 6 bases, with 18 bases left between them. CDR1 is MNHEY and CDR2 is SVGEGT in the germline V gene. This CDR3 spans 14 amino acids.

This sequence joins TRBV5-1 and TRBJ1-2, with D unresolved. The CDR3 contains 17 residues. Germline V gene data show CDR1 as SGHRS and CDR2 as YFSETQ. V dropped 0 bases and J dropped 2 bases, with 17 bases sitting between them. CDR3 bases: TGCGCCAGCAGCTTGGTAGCCCGAACTATAGGGAACTATGGCTACACCTTC. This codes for CASSLVARTIGNYGYTF.

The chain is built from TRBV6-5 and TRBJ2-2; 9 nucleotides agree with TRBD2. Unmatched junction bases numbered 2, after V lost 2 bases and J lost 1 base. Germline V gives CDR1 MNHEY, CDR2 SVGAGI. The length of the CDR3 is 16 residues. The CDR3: CASSYRAGGNTGELFF. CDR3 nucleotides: TGTGCCAGCAGTTACAGAGCGGGGGGGAACACCGGGGAGCTGTTTTTT.

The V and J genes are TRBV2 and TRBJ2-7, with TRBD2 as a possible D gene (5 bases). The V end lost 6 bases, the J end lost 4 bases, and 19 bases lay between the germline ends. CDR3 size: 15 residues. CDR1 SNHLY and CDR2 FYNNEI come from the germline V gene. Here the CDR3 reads CASSTPGRGSYEQYF. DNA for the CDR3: TGTGCCAGCAGCACCCCTGGACGGGGATCTTACGAGCAGTACTTC.

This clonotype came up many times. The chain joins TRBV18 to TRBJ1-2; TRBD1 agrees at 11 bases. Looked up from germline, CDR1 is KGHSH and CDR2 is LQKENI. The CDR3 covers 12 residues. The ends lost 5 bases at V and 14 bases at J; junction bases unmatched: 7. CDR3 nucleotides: TGTGCCAGCTCAGGAGGACAGGGGGCGCAGACCTTC. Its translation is CASSGGQGAQTF.

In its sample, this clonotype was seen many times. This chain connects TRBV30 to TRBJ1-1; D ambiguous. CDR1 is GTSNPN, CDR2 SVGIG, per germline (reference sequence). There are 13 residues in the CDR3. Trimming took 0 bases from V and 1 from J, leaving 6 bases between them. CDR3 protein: CAWSVSENTEAFF. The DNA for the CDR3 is TGTGCCTGGAGTGTTTCCGAGAACACTGAAGCTTTCTTT. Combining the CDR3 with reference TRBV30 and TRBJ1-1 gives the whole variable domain SQTIHQWPATLVQPVGSPLSLECTVEGTSNPNLYWYRQAAGRGLQLLFYSVGIGQISSEVPQNLSASRPQDRQFILSSKKLLLSDSGFYLCAWSVSENTEAFFGQGTRLTVV.

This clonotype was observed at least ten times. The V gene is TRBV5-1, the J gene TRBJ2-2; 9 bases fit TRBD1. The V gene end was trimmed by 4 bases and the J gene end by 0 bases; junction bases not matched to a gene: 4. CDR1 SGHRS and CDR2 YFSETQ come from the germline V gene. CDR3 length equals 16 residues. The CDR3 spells CASSPRTGANTGELFF. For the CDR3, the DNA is TGCGCCAGCAGCCCCAGGACAGGGGCGAACACCGGGGAGCTGTTTTTT.